This T cell receptor beta chain stems from a study of T cell changes during pregnancy in multiple sclerosis. This CDR3 spans 14 amino acids. The V gene end was trimmed by 1 base and the J gene end by 10 bases; junction bases not matched to a gene: 8. Germline V lookup: CDR1 MNHEY, CDR2 SMNVEV (reference sequence). Sequenced by immunoSEQ multiplex PCR; TCRdb stores in-frame clones only, minus some. The sample has around 69,000 clones, about nine tenths seen once. This material consisted of peripheral blood, taken in the third trimester of pregnancy. The chain carries TRBV27 and TRBJ1-1, with 8 bases lining up with TRBD1. This receptor was identified in a female donor with multiple sclerosis, enrolled in a pregnancy study. The CDR3 region is CASSLWPGGGGAFF. The CDR3 bases are TGTGCCAGCAGTTTATGGCCAGGGGGCGGGGGAGCTTTCTTT.